One and the same sample provided the 5 T cell receptor beta chains below, sequenced in a study of blood T cell repertoires in COVID-19. The method was immunoSEQ multiplex PCR; TCRdb's version includes in-frame clones alone and lacks a portion of them. The table has about 410,000 clones, about 89% seen once. Sequenced: peripheral blood. The receptors here all came from a woman between 40 and 50 years old with COVID-19, enrolled during active disease.

J is TRBJ1-2 and V is TRBV18, with TRBD1 matching 9 bases. In germline, CDR1 is KGHSH, CDR2 LQKENI. The trim removed 7 bases at V and 2 bases at J, leaving 5 bases unmatched. CDR3 length: 14 residues. CDR3 sequence reads: CASWDRASNYGYTF. CDR3 nucleotides: TGTGCCAGCTGGGACAGGGCGAGCAACTATGGCTACACCTTC.

The genes are TRBV6-6 and TRBJ1-1; D is unclear. The V end was cut by 5 bases, the J end by 0 bases, with 19 bases between. There are 17 residues in the CDR3. Per the germline V gene, CDR1 is MNHNY and CDR2 is SVGAGI (reference sequence). The CDR3 bases are TGTGCCAGCAGTCAGATGTCGGTGGTAGGAGTGAACACTGAAGCTTTCTTT. Translation gives CASSQMSVVGVNTEAFF.

This chain links TRBV10-3 with TRBJ2-3; 7 bases match TRBD1. Germline CDR1 ENHRY, CDR2 SYGVKD. The J segment lost 1 base and the V segment lost 0 bases, leaving 1 base of the junction unmatched. The CDR3 covers 15 residues. The CDR3 sequence is CAISESGTGTDTQYF. The CDR3 DNA reads TGTGCCATCAGTGAGTCCGGGACAGGCACAGATACGCAGTATTTT.

The chain is built from TRBV27 and TRBJ1-2; D is unclear. The V end was cut by 5 bases, the J end by 7 bases, with 14 bases between. The germline V gene encodes CDR1 MNHEY and CDR2 SMNVEV (reference sequence). The CDR3 has 13 residues. The CDR3 sequence is CASSPGSGSGYTF. The CDR3 nucleotides read TGTGCCAGCAGTCCGGGGTCGGGGTCTGGCTACACCTTC.

The J gene is TRBJ2-5, the V gene TRBV7-2, with 10 bases identical to TRBD2. J lost 7 bases, V lost 6 bases, and 17 bases had no gene match. The CDR3 covers 17 residues. Germline lookup yields CDR1 SGHTA and CDR2 FQGNSA. CDR3 coding DNA: TGTGCCAGCAGTTCCCGGGCTAGCGGGGGCCCCGGGAGGACCCAGTACTTC. Its translation is CASSSRASGGPGRTQYF.